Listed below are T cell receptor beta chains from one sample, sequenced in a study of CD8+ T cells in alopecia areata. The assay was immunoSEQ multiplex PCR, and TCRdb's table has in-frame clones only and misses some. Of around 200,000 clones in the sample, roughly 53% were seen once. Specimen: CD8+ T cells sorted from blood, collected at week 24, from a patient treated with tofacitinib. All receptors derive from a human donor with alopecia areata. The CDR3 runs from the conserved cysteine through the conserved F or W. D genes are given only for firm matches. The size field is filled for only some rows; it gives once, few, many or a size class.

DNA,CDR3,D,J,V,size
TGTGCCAGCAGTTTAAGTGGGATAACCGGGGAGCTGTTTTTT,CASSLSGITGELFF,-,TRBJ2-2,TRBV28,many
TGCGCCAGCAGCCAAGGATACGGCAGGGGGGTGAACGAGCAGTACTTC,CASSQGYGRGVNEQYF,-,TRBJ2-7,TRBV4-1,-
TGTGCCAGCAGTTACGGTACAGGGAACTACGAGCAGTACTTC,CASSYGTGNYEQYF,-,TRBJ2-7,TRBV6-5,-
TGCGCCAGCAGCCATGATGGGGTGGCCCTCGATAATTCACCCCTCCACTTT,CASSHDGVALDNSPLHF,-,TRBJ1-6,TRBV4-1,-
TGTGCCTATACACGGCTCCCCGGGGGCTACACCTTC,CAYTRLPGGYTF,-,TRBJ1-2,TRBV30,-
TGTGCCAGCAGCTTTCCAGGGGACACGAAAAACACCGGGGAGCTGTTTTTT,CASSFPGDTKNTGELFF,-,TRBJ2-2,TRBV7-9,-
TGTGCCAGCAGCTTGCTACCCAAGGACGGCTACACCTTC,CASSLLPKDGYTF,-,TRBJ1-2,TRBV7-9,-
TGCGCCAGCAGCGGGGACAGTATCGTGCAGTTCTTC,CASSGDSIVQFF,TRBD1,TRBJ2-1,TRBV5-1,-
TGTGCCAGCAGAGAGAGGGGGCCACAGAACTTGAACACTGAAGCTTTCTTT,CASRERGPQNLNTEAFF,TRBD1,TRBJ1-1,TRBV2,-
TGTGCCAGCAGCCAAGGGATGGCGGGACAGGGTCCGTACGAGCAGTACTTC,CASSQGMAGQGPYEQYF,TRBD1,TRBJ2-7,TRBV4-2,few
TGTGCCTCCGACAGCCCAACTAATGAAAAACTGTTTTTT,CASDSPTNEKLFF,-,TRBJ1-4,TRBV2,-
TGCAGCGTTAGAGTCAGCTCCTATAATTCACCCCTCCACTTT,CSVRVSSYNSPLHF,-,TRBJ1-6,TRBV29-1,-
TGCGCCAGCAGCCAAGACCCCCCGGGGATCTCTGGAAACACCATATATTTT,CASSQDPPGISGNTIYF,-,TRBJ1-3,TRBV4-1,-
TGTGCCAGCAGCTATATAAGGAACTCTAACTATGGCTACACCTTC,CASSYIRNSNYGYTF,-,TRBJ1-2,TRBV5-6,-
TGCGCCAGCAGCTATGGAGAGACCCAGTACTTC,CASSYGETQYF,-,TRBJ2-5,TRBV5-1,few
TGTGCCAGCAGCTTGGGAGGGTTTAGGGAGCAGTTCTTC,CASSLGGFREQFF,-,TRBJ2-1,TRBV5-6,-
TGTGCCTGGAGTGTTAACAGGGCACTAGAGACCCAGTACTTC,CAWSVNRALETQYF,-,TRBJ2-5,TRBV30,-
TGTGCCAGCAGTGCCACCCCAATCCCGGGACAGAGCACAGATACGCAGTATTTT,CASSATPIPGQSTDTQYF,TRBD1,TRBJ2-3,TRBV6-1,-
TGTGCCGCCTCCGAGGGGACAGATACGCAGTATTTT,CAASEGTDTQYF,-,TRBJ2-3,TRBV2,few
TGTGCCAGCGCCCCCGTCGGCACCGGGGAGCTGTTTTTT,CASAPVGTGELFF,-,TRBJ2-2,TRBV9,-
TGTGCCAGCAGTGAAGCTGGGGGGACGAGTCAGCCCCAGCATTTT,CASSEAGGTSQPQHF,-,TRBJ1-5,TRBV2,-
TGTGCCAGCAGCTTAGCGGTTCCGAGCACAGATACGCAGTATTTT,CASSLAVPSTDTQYF,-,TRBJ2-3,TRBV7-2,few
TGTGCCAGCAGCTTAGTTACAGGGCGCTCCTACAATGAGCAGTTCTTC,CASSLVTGRSYNEQFF,-,TRBJ2-1,TRBV13,-
TGTGCCAGCAGTTTCCAAGGCCGGGTATCCGGCTACACCTTC,CASSFQGRVSGYTF,-,TRBJ1-2,TRBV11-1,-
TGCGCCAGCAGTCAATCAGACAGTCCCTACGAGCAGTACTTC,CASSQSDSPYEQYF,-,TRBJ2-7,TRBV23-1,-
TGCAGCGTCTACGGGGGGTACAATGAGCAGTTCTTC,CSVYGGYNEQFF,TRBD2,TRBJ2-1,TRBV29-1,many
TGTGCCACCAGCCGGAGGTTGTTGATCTCCTACGAGCAGTACTTC,CATSRRLLISYEQYF,-,TRBJ2-7,TRBV15,-
TGTGCCAGCAGACTCAGCGAGGGGAACGGGGAGCTGTTTTTT,CASRLSEGNGELFF,-,TRBJ2-2,TRBV7-9,-
TGCGCCAGCAGCCAAGGGGTGCTGGCGTACAATGAGCAGTTCTTC,CASSQGVLAYNEQFF,-,TRBJ2-1,TRBV4-1,-
TGCGCCAGCAGGGCCGGGCTGGGCTACACCTTC,CASRAGLGYTF,-,TRBJ1-2,TRBV5-1,-
TGCGCCAGCAGCAGGGAGGCCAACTACGAGCAGTACTTC,CASSREANYEQYF,-,TRBJ2-7,TRBV5-1,-
TGCAGCGTTGAAGAACCGGGGGATATCTATGGCTACACCTTC,CSVEEPGDIYGYTF,-,TRBJ1-2,TRBV29-1,-
TGTGCCTGGAGTGTATATGGGGTGCTCTCCTACGAGCAGTACTTC,CAWSVYGVLSYEQYF,-,TRBJ2-7,TRBV30,few
TGTGCCAGCACCAACGAGGGATACGAGCAGTACTTC,CASTNEGYEQYF,-,TRBJ2-7,TRBV6-6,few
TGTGCCAGCAGTGCGACCCCCGGCGCCGGCAATGAGCAGTTCTTC,CASSATPGAGNEQFF,-,TRBJ2-1,TRBV6-1,-
TGTGCCAGCAGCGTAGCTACTAACTACGAGCAGTACTTC,CASSVATNYEQYF,-,TRBJ2-7,TRBV9,few
TGTGCCAGCAGCCAAATCCCCCCCCAGGGGGACGGGCTAGGAAGGGCCATATATTTT,CASSQIPPQGDGLGRAIYF,TRBD1,TRBJ1-3,TRBV4-2,-
TGTGCCAGCACCCCCGTCCACGAGGGACCTAATTCACCCCTCCACTTT,CASTPVHEGPNSPLHF,-,TRBJ1-6,TRBV27,-
TGTGCCAGCAGCTTTTTCGCGGGGTCCACCCTAGCCAAAAACATTCAGTACTTC,CASSFFAGSTLAKNIQYF,-,TRBJ2-4,TRBV11-2,many
TGTGCCACCGGCGAGCAGTACTTC,CATGEQYF,-,TRBJ2-7,TRBV2,-
TGTGCCAGCAGCCCCTCTTGGCTTGTCGAGCAGTACTTC,CASSPSWLVEQYF,-,TRBJ2-7,TRBV7-9,few
TGCGCCAGCAGCTTGCCCAGGACAGGGGAGAGGTACACCTTC,CASSLPRTGERYTF,TRBD1,TRBJ1-2,TRBV5-1,-
TGTGCCAGCAGCTTGTCCCAAGGGGGGGACCTCTACGAGCAGTACTTC,CASSLSQGGDLYEQYF,-,TRBJ2-7,TRBV5-6,-
TGTGCCAGCAGCACGGGACAGGGATCCTACGAGCAGTACTTC,CASSTGQGSYEQYF,TRBD1,TRBJ2-7,TRBV13,-
TGCAGCGTTGAAGAAGACTGGACAGTCTCTGAAGCTTTCTTT,CSVEEDWTVSEAFF,-,TRBJ1-1,TRBV29-1,-
TGCAGCGTTGAGGACAGGGTCTCCAATGAGCAGTTCTTC,CSVEDRVSNEQFF,TRBD1,TRBJ2-1,TRBV29-1,few
TGTGCCAGCAGTTTAAGCTCCTACAATGAGCAGTTCTTC,CASSLSSYNEQFF,-,TRBJ2-1,TRBV27,-
TGTGCCAGCCCGACTGGGATCCTGAGCACTGAAGCTTTCTTT,CASPTGILSTEAFF,-,TRBJ1-1,TRBV2,-
TGTGCCTGGCAGACTGCCTCCTACGAGCAGTACTTC,CAWQTASYEQYF,-,TRBJ2-7,TRBV30,-
TGTGCCAGTGGGGGGAGGCCTAGCACAGATACGCAGTATTTT,CASGGRPSTDTQYF,-,TRBJ2-3,TRBV9,-
TGTGCCAGCAGCTTAGGGACGGGAGACTATGGCTACACCTTC,CASSLGTGDYGYTF,-,TRBJ1-2,TRBV11-2,-
TGTGCCTGGAGGACGGGGGGTACATCGGAGCAGTTCTTC,CAWRTGGTSEQFF,TRBD2,TRBJ2-1,TRBV30,few
TGTGCCAGCAGCGGACCCCGGGACAGGAATTCACCCCTCCACTTT,CASSGPRDRNSPLHF,TRBD1,TRBJ1-6,TRBV5-6,-
TGCGCCAGCAGCCCCCGGGGGGGAGACACTGAAGCTTTCTTT,CASSPRGGDTEAFF,-,TRBJ1-1,TRBV5-1,few